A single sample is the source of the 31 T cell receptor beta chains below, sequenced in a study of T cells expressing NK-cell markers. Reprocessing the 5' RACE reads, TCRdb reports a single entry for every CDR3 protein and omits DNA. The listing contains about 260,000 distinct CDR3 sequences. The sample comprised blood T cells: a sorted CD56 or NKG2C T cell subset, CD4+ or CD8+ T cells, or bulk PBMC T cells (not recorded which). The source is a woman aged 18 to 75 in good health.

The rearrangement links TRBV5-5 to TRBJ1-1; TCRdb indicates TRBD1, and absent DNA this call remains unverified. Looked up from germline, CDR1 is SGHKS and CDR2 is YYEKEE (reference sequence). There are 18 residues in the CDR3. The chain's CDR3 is CASRTLVGQGAPRTEAFF.

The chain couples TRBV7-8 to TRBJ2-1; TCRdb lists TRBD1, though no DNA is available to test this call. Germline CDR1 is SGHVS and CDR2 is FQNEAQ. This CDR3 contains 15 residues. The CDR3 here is CASSSRTGRDDEQFF.

The chain's CDR3 is CSARASAYEQYF. The chain carries TRBV29-1 and TRBJ2-7. This CDR3 is 12 amino acids long. CDR1 is SQVTM, CDR2 ANQGSEA, per germline.

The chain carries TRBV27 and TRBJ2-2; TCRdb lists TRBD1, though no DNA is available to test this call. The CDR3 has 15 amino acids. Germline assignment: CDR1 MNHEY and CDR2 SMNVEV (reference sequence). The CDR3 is CASSYGGANTGELFF.

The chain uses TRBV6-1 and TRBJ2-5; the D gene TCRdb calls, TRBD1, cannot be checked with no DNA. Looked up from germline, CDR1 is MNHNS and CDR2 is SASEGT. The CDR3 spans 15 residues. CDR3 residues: CASSPISPRGETQYF.

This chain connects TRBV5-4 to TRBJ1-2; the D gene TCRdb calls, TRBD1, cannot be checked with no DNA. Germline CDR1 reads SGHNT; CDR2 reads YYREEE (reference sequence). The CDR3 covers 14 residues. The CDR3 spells CASSLDPQTETYTF.

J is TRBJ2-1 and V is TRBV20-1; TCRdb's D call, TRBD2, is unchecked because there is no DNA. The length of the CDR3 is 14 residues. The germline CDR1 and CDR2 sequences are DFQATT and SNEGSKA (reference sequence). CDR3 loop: CSATRLAGGSEQFF.

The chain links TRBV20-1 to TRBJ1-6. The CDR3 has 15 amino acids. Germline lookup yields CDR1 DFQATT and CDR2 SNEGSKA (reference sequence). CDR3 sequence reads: CSAREDSSYNSPLHF.

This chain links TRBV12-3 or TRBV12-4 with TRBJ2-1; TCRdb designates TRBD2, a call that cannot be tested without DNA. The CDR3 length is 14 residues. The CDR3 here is CASSVNGGPNEQFF.

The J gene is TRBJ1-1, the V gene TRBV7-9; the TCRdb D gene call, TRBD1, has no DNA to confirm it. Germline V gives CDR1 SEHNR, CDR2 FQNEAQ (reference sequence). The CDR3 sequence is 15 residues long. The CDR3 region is CASSLRDRANTEAFF.

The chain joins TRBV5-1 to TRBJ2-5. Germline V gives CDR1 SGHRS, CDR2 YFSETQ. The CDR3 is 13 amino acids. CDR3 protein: CASSFVPQTTQYF.

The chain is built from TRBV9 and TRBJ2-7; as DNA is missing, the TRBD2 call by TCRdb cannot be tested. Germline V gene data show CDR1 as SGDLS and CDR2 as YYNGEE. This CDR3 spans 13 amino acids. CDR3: CARSVGRAGEQYF.

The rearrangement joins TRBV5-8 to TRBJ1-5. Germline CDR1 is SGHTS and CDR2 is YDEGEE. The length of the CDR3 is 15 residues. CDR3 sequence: CASSFWAGGNQPQHF.

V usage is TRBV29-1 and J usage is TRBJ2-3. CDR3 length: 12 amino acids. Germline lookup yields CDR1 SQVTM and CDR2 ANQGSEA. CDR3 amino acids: CSVEEGSDTQYF.

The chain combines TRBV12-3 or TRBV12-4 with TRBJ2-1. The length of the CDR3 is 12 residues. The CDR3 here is CASSLNGSEQFF.

Here the CDR3 reads CASSLGVLGGTGKNYGYTF. The V gene is TRBV11-2, the J gene TRBJ1-2; TCRdb's assignment of TRBD1 cannot be checked, as there is no DNA. The CDR3 consists of 19 residues. Germline V gives CDR1 SGHAT, CDR2 FQNNGV.

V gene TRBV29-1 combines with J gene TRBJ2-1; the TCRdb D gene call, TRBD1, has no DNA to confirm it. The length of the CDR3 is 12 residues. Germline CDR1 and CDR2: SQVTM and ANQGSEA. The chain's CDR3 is CSVYPAPTEQFF.

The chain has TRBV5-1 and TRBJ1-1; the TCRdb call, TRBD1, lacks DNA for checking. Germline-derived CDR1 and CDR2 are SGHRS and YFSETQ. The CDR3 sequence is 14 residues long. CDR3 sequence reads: CASSRGHTEDEAFF.

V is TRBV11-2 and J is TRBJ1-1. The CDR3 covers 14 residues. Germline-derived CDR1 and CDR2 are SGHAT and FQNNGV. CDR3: CASSSSGSGSEAFF. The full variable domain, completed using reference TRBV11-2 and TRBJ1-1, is EAGVAQSPRYKIIEKRQSVAFWCNPISGHATLYWYQQILGQGPKLLIQFQNNGVVDDSQLPKDRFSAERLKGVDSTLKIQPAKLEDSAVYLCASSSSGSGSEAFFGQGTRLTVV.

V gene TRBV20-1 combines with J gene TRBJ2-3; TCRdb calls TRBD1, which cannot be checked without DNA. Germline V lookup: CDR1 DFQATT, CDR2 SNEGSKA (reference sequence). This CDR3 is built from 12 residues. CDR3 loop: CSAGLGGDTQYF.

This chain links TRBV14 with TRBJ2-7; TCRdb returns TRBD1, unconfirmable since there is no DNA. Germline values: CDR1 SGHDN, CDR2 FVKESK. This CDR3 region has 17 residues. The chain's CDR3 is CASSPRQGSYSPYEQYF.

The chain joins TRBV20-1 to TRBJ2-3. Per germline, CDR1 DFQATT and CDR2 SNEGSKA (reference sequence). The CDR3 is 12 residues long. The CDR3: CSARAERDTQYF.

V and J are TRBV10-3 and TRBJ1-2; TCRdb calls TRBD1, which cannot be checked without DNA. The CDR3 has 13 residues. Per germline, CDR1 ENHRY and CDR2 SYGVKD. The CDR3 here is CAISPGGNYGYTF.

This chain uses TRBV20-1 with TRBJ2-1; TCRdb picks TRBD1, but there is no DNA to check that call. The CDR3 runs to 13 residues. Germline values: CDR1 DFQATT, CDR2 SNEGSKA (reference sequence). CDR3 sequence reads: CSASLGVANEQFF.

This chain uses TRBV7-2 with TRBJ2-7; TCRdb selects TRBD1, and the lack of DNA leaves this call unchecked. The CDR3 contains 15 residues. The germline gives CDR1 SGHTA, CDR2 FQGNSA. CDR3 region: CASSLGGGTVYEQYF.

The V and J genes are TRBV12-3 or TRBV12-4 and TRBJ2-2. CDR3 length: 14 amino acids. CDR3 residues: CASSLPGATGELFF.

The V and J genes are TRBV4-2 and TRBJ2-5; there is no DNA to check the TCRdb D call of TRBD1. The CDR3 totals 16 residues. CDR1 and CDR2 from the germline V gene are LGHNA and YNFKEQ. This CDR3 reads CASNERAGGNHETQYF.

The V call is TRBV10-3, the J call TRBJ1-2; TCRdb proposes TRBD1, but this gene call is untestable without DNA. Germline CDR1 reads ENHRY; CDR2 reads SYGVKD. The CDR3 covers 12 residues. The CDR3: CAISEAGDGYTF.

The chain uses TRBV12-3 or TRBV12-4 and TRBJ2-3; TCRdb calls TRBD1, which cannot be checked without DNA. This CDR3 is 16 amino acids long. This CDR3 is CASSAHRGSSTDTQYF.

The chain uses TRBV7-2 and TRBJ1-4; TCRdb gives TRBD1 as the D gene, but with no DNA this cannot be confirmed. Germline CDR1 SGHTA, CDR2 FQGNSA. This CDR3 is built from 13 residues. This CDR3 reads CASSFEQGEKLFF.

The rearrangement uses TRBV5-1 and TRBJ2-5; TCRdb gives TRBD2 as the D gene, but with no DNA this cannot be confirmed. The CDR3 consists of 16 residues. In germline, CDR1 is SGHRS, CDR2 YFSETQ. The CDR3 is CASSLVGGRAKETQYF.